These T cell receptor beta chains were read from a single sample in a study of memory CD4+ T cells and cytomegalovirus serostatus. Repertoires were generated with immunoSEQ multiplex PCR, while TCRdb's copy carries only in-frame clones and drops some. Of about 92,000 clones listed, roughly 80% were seen once; the top ten hold about 4%. The sequenced sample was memory CD4+ T cells from blood. The origin of the receptors is an adult in good health and CMV-seropositive. Each CDR3 is given with its conserved first and last residue. Each record gives: J gene, V gene, D gene, clone size, CDR3 length, CDR3 protein, CDR3 DNA. D genes are given only for firm matches. Clone size appears in some rows only: once, few, many, or a class for an expanded clone.

TRBJ1-1,TRBV19,NA,NA,13,CASSPGRGAEAFF,TGTGCCAGTAGCCCTGGGAGGGGCGCTGAAGCTTTCTTT
TRBJ2-1,TRBV28,TRBD1,NA,14,CASSPTRDSHEQFF,TGTGCCAGCAGTCCCACCCGGGACAGTCATGAGCAGTTCTTC
TRBJ1-1,TRBV10-3,TRBD1,NA,16,CAISESRDRLNTEAFF,TGTGCCATCAGTGAGTCGCGGGACAGATTGAACACTGAAGCTTTCTTT
TRBJ2-7,TRBV7-2,NA,NA,16,CASSQSGGRGSYEQYF,TGTGCCAGCAGCCAGAGCGGAGGGCGAGGCTCCTACGAGCAGTACTTC
TRBJ2-7,TRBV27,NA,NA,13,CASSLIASHEQYF,TGTGCCAGCAGTTTAATAGCTTCCCACGAGCAGTACTTC
TRBJ2-5,TRBV5-6,NA,NA,14,CASSLGAGRETQYF,TGTGCCAGCAGCTTGGGGGCAGGGAGGGAGACCCAGTACTTC
TRBJ2-3,TRBV27,NA,NA,17,CASSPRGLSGSTDTQYF,TGTGCCAGCAGTCCCAGGGGACTTAGCGGAAGCACAGATACGCAGTATTTT
TRBJ2-5,TRBV5-5,TRBD2,NA,14,CASSPWAGEETQYF,TGTGCCAGCAGTCCCTGGGCGGGAGAAGAGACCCAGTACTTC
TRBJ2-7,TRBV5-6,NA,NA,14,CASSIEPYSYEQYF,TGTGCCAGCAGCATAGAGCCTTACTCCTACGAGCAGTACTTC
TRBJ2-3,TRBV19,TRBD2,NA,16,CASSTRTSGRVDTQYF,TGTGCCAGTAGTACCAGGACTAGCGGGAGGGTTGATACGCAGTATTTT
TRBJ2-7,TRBV6-5,TRBD2,NA,15,CASSGAGLAGDEQYF,TGTGCCAGCAGTGGGGCGGGACTAGCGGGAGACGAGCAGTACTTC
TRBJ2-7,TRBV7-2,NA,NA,15,CASSYSGGGRGEQYF,TGTGCCAGCAGCTACAGTGGGGGAGGACGAGGCGAGCAGTACTTC
TRBJ2-6,TRBV7-2,NA,NA,14,CASRLAGGANVLTF,TGTGCCAGCAGGTTGGCGGGGGGGGCCAACGTCCTGACTTTC
TRBJ2-1,TRBV12-5,NA,NA,14,CASGRGEPYNEQFF,TGTGCTAGTGGTAGAGGGGAGCCCTACAATGAGCAGTTCTTC
TRBJ1-3,TRBV6-5,NA,NA,15,CASQTGLYSGNTIYF,TGTGCCAGCCAAACTGGACTGTACTCTGGAAACACCATATATTTT
TRBJ1-5,TRBV7-2,NA,NA,14,CASSLGHINQPQHF,TGTGCCAGCAGCTTAGGACATATCAATCAGCCCCAGCATTTT
TRBJ1-1,TRBV6-6,NA,NA,13,CASTHDRDTEAFF,TGTGCCAGCACCCACGACCGAGACACTGAAGCTTTCTTT
TRBJ1-5,TRBV6-6,NA,NA,13,CASRGQSNQPQHF,TGTGCCAGCAGAGGACAGAGCAATCAGCCCCAGCATTTT
TRBJ2-7,TRBV28,TRBD2,once,16,CASTHKTSGEIREQYF,TGTGCCAGCACCCATAAGACTAGCGGGGAGATAAGGGAGCAGTACTTC
TRBJ1-1,TRBV19,NA,NA,14,CASSTDFRNTEAFF,TGTGCCAGTAGTACGGACTTCAGGAACACTGAAGCTTTCTTT
TRBJ2-7,TRBV28,NA,NA,14,CASFQAASSYEQYF,TGTGCCAGCTTTCAAGCCGCCAGCTCCTACGAGCAGTACTTC
TRBJ2-5,TRBV5-1,TRBD1,NA,15,CASTRGGQGEETQYF,TGCGCCAGCACCCGGGGTGGCCAGGGGGAAGAGACCCAGTACTTC
TRBJ2-1,TRBV5-1,NA,NA,16,CASSPTGTGSYNEQFF,TGCGCCAGCAGCCCCACCGGGACCGGGTCCTACAATGAGCAGTTCTTC
TRBJ2-3,TRBV9,TRBD1,NA,16,CASSTNTGGGTDTQYF,TGTGCCAGCAGCACTAACACAGGGGGCGGCACAGATACGCAGTATTTT
TRBJ2-7,TRBV18,TRBD1,NA,17,CASSNPTGGPSTYEQYF,TGTGCCAGCTCAAATCCCACAGGGGGCCCCTCCACCTACGAGCAGTACTTC
TRBJ1-1,TRBV28,NA,NA,13,CASRLTGMPEAFF,TGTGCCAGCAGGCTCACAGGGATGCCTGAAGCTTTCTTT
TRBJ2-3,TRBV28,TRBD1,NA,15,CASSPGQGGIDTQYF,TGTGCCAGCAGCCCCGGACAGGGGGGAATAGATACGCAGTATTTT
TRBJ1-1,TRBV4-3,NA,few,13,CASSQDRDTEAFF,TGCGCCAGCAGCCAAGACAGGGACACTGAAGCTTTCTTT
TRBJ1-5,TRBV11-2,NA,once,15,CASSLAGRDNQPQHF,TGTGCCAGCAGCTTAGCCGGGAGGGACAATCAGCCCCAGCATTTT
TRBJ2-1,TRBV5-1,TRBD1,NA,16,CASSVRGQGTYNEQFF,TGCGCCAGCAGCGTCCGAGGACAGGGGACCTACAATGAGCAGTTCTTC
TRBJ2-3,TRBV28,TRBD2,NA,14,CASSFSGSLDTQYF,TGTGCCAGCAGTTTTAGCGGGAGTTTAGATACGCAGTATTTT
TRBJ2-7,TRBV6-1,TRBD1,NA,13,CASSGGQSYEQYF,TGTGCCAGCAGTGGGGGACAGAGCTACGAGCAGTACTTC
TRBJ1-1,TRBV7-8,NA,few,13,CASSLARAVEAFF,TGTGCCAGCAGCTTAGCGCGGGCGGTTGAAGCTTTCTTT
TRBJ2-7,TRBV15,NA,few,12,CATSRDEVGQYF,TGTGCCACCAGCAGAGATGAAGTTGGGCAGTACTTC
TRBJ2-5,TRBV28,TRBD2,NA,17,CASRSGTSGRGGETQYF,TGTGCCAGCAGGTCCGGGACTAGCGGGAGAGGTGGAGAGACCCAGTACTTC
TRBJ2-7,TRBV6-1,NA,NA,12,CASSESRLKQYF,TGTGCCAGCAGTGAATCCCGGTTGAAGCAGTACTTC
TRBJ1-5,TRBV7-8,NA,NA,16,CASSWVRGRGNGPQHF,TGTGCCAGCAGCTGGGTCAGGGGCCGGGGAAATGGGCCCCAGCATTTT
TRBJ2-2,TRBV28,TRBD2,few,17,CASTTWSSGSNTGELFF,TGTGCCAGCACCACATGGTCTAGCGGGAGTAACACCGGGGAGCTGTTTTTT
TRBJ2-2,TRBV21-1,NA,NA,15,CASSPQGARTGELFF,TGTGCCAGCAGCCCCCAGGGGGCGAGGACCGGGGAGCTGTTTTTT
TRBJ1-4,TRBV4-3,NA,once,16,CASSRLWGATNEKLFF,TGCGCCAGCAGCCGCCTTTGGGGCGCAACTAATGAAAAACTGTTTTTT
TRBJ2-7,TRBV6-6,TRBD2,NA,12,CASSLAGGEQYF,TGTGCCAGCAGTTTAGCGGGAGGCGAGCAGTACTTC
TRBJ2-7,TRBV9,NA,NA,13,CASSVGSSYEQYF,TGTGCCAGCAGCGTAGGGAGCTCCTACGAGCAGTACTTC
TRBJ1-2,TRBV19,NA,NA,13,CASMRGDNYGYTF,TGTGCCAGTATGAGGGGGGATAACTATGGCTACACCTTC
TRBJ2-7,TRBV5-1,TRBD2,NA,15,CASSPRGAGAYEQYF,TGCGCCAGCAGCCCTCGAGGGGCGGGGGCCTACGAGCAGTACTTC
TRBJ1-4,TRBV7-9,TRBD1,NA,16,CASSPPRGQGNEKLFF,TGTGCCAGCAGCCCCCCCCGAGGACAGGGCAATGAAAAACTGTTTTTT
TRBJ2-4,TRBV5-8,TRBD2,NA,15,CASSPPPGTSGVQYF,TGTGCCAGCAGCCCTCCTCCCGGGACTAGTGGCGTTCAGTACTTC
TRBJ2-1,TRBV7-3,NA,NA,18,CASSLTLGTSSSYNEQFF,TGTGCCAGCAGCTTAACGTTGGGCACCTCGAGCTCCTACAATGAGCAGTTCTTC
TRBJ1-2,TRBV29-1,NA,NA,11,CSVWAGESITF,TGCAGCGTTTGGGCAGGGGAATCGATCACCTTC
TRBJ1-4,TRBV5-4,NA,NA,12,CASSFGREKLFF,TGTGCCAGCAGCTTTGGTCGTGAAAAACTGTTTTTT
TRBJ1-2,TRBV6-5,NA,NA,13,CASSQGRTYGYTF,TGTGCCAGCAGTCAGGGACGGACCTATGGCTACACCTTC